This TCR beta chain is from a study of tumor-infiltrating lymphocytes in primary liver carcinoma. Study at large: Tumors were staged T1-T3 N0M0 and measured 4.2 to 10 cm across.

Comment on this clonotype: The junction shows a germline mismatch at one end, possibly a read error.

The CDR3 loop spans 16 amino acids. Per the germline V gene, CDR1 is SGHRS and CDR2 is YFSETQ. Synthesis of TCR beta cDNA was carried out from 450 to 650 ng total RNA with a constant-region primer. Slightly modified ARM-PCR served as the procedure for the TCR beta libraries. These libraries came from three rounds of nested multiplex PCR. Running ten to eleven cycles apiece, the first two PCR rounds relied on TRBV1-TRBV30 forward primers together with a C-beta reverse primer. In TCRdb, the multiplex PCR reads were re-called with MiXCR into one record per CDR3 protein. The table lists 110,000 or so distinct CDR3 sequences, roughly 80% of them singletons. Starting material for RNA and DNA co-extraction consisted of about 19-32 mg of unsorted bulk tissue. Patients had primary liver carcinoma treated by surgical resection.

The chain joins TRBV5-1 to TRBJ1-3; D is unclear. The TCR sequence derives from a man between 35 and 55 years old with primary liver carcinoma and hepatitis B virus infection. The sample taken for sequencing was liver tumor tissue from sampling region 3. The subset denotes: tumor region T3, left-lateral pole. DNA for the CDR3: TGCGCCAGGAGCTTGGGGTATCGGGCTTCTGGAAACACCATATATTTT. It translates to CARSLGYRASGNTIYF.